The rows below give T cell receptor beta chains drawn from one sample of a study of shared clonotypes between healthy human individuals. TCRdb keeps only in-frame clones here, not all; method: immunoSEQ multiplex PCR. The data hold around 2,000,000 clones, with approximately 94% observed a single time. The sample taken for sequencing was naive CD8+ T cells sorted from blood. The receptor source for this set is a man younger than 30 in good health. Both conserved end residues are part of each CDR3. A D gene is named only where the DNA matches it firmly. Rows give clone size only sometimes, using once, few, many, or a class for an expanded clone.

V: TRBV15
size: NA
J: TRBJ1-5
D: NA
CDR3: CATSRERAQWDQPQHF
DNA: TGTGCCACCAGCAGAGAGAGGGCGCAATGGGACCAGCCCCAGCATTTT

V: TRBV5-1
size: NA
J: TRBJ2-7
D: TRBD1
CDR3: CASSLRQGTTWEQYF
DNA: TGCGCCAGCAGCTTACGACAGGGAACTACGTGGGAGCAGTACTTC

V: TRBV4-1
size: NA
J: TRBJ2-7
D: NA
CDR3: CASSSRGVGGSYEQYF
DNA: TGCGCCAGCAGCTCTCGCGGGGTAGGGGGGTCCTACGAGCAGTACTTC

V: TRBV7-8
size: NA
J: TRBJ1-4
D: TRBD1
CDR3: CASSSGQGREKLFF
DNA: TGTGCCAGCAGCTCGGGACAGGGTCGGGAAAAACTGTTTTTT

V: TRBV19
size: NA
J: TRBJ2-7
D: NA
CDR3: CASSIGRDSYEQYF
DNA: TGTGCCAGTAGTATAGGTAGGGACTCTTACGAGCAGTACTTC

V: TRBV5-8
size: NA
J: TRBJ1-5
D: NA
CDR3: CASSSLQVFEPQHF
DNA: TGTGCCAGCAGCTCACTACAGGTGTTCGAGCCCCAGCATTTT

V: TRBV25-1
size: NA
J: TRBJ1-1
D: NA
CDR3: CASQGAQWVTEAFF
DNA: TGTGCCAGCCAGGGAGCTCAGTGGGTCACGGAAGCTTTCTTT

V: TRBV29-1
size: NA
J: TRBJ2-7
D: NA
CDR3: CSVGFGWGGTSTYEQYF
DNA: TGCAGCGTTGGTTTCGGATGGGGGGGGACAAGCACCTACGAGCAGTACTTC

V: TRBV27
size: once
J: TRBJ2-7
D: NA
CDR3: CASSLSGFGAYEQYF
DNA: TGTGCCAGCAGTTTATCAGGGTTTGGAGCCTACGAGCAGTACTTC

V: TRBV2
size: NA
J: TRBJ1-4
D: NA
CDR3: CASSPTAMTARNEKLFF
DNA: TGTGCCAGCAGTCCAACCGCCATGACAGCGCGCAATGAAAAACTGTTTTTT

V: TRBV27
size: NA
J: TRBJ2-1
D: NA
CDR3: CASSSGTNYNEQFF
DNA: TGTGCCAGCAGTTCCGGGACCAATTACAATGAGCAGTTCTTC

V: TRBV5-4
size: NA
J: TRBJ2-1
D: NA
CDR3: CAYVRSYNEQFF
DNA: TGTGCCTATGTCCGCTCCTACAATGAGCAGTTCTTC

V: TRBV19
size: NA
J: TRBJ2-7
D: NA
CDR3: CASSISAGDYSEQYF
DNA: TGTGCCAGTAGTATATCGGCAGGGGATTATAGCGAGCAGTACTTC